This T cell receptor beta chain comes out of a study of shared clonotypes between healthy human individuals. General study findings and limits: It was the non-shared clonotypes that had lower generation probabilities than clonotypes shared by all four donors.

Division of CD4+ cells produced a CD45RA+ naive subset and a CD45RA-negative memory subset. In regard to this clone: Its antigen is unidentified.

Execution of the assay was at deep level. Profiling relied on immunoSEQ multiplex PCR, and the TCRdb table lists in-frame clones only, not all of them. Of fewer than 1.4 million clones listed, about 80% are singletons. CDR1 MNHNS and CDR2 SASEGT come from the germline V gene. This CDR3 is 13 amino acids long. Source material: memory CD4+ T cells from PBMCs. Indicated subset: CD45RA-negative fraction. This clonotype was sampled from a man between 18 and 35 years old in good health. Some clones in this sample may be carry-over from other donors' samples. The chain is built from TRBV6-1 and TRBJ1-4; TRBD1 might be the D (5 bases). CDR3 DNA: TGTGCGACCTCGGGGGAGTGGAGTGAAAAACTGTTTTTT. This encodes CATSGEWSEKLFF.